The 25 T cell receptor beta chains in this list originate from one sample, sequenced in a study of T cell responses to AZD1222 COVID-19 vaccine. Sequenced by immunoSEQ multiplex PCR; TCRdb stores in-frame clones only, minus some. In the table there are about 53,000 clones, around 84% of which are singletons. This sample comprised peripheral blood, obtained on day 0 of AZD1222 vaccination. The receptor set was obtained from an adult in good health.

The chain links TRBV5-4 to TRBJ2-5, with TRBD2 matching over 12 bases. J lost 3 bases, V lost 4 bases, and 7 bases had no gene match. Germline V gives CDR1 SGHNT, CDR2 YYREEE (reference sequence). This CDR3 region has 16 residues. CDR3 in amino acids: CASSARLAGEEETQYF. CDR3 DNA: TGTGCCAGCAGCGCCAGACTAGCGGGAGAGGAAGAGACCCAGTACTTC.

The V and J genes are TRBV5-1 and TRBJ1-6; 10 bases agree with TRBD1. CDR1 and CDR2 from the germline V gene are SGHRS and YFSETQ. V was pared by 4 bases and J by 6 bases, with 4 bases of the junction left unmatched. The CDR3 is made up of 15 amino acids. The CDR3 loop is CASSPTGGGNSPLHF. The CDR3 DNA reads as TGCGCCAGCAGCCCGACAGGGGGCGGTAATTCACCCCTCCACTTT. Full variable domain (remainder filled in from reference TRBV5-1 and TRBJ1-6): KAGVTQTPRYLIKTRGQQVTLSCSPISGHRSVSWYQQTPGQGLQFLFEYFSETQRNKGNFPGRFSGRQFSNSRSEMNVSTLELGDSALYLCASSPTGGGNSPLHFGNGTRLTVT.

This clone is termed medium-sized. This chain joins TRBV10-1 and TRBJ2-5, with 12 bases lining up with TRBD2. Germline-derived CDR1 and CDR2 are WNHNN and SYGVQD (reference sequence). V gave up 6 bases and J gave up 4 bases; unmatched junction bases: 12. The CDR3 is 17 amino acids. The DNA for the CDR3 is TGCGCCAGCAGGGTACTAGCGGGAGGCCTCAAAGTAGAGACCCAGTACTTC. This gives the protein CASRVLAGGLKVETQYF.

This rearrangement joins TRBV19 to TRBJ1-5; 9 bases map to TRBD1. Germline V gene sequence: CDR1 LNHDA, CDR2 SQIVND (reference sequence). The CDR3 is 14 residues long. Trimming removed 3 bases from V and 9 bases from J; junction bases left unmatched: 6. The CDR3 reads CASSIGQGKWPQHF. Written as DNA, the CDR3 is TGTGCCAGTAGTATCGGACAGGGGAAATGGCCCCAGCATTTT. Full variable domain (missing parts from reference TRBV19 and TRBJ1-5): DGGITQSPKYLFRKEGQNVTLSCEQNLNHDAMYWYRQDPGQGLRLIYYSQIVNDFQKGDIAEGYSVSREKKESFPLTVTSAQKNPTAFYLCASSIGQGKWPQHFGDGTRLSIL.

Only a few counts were recorded for this clone. This sequence joins TRBV7-2 and TRBJ2-1; no firm D call. Trimming pared 1 base from V and 0 bases from J, leaving 7 bases between. The CDR3 is made up of 15 amino acids. Germline V gene sequence: CDR1 SGHTA, CDR2 FQGNSA. This CDR3 is CASSLVSSSYNEQFF. The CDR3 DNA follows: TGTGCCAGCAGCTTAGTGTCGAGCTCCTACAATGAGCAGTTCTTC.

This clone is deemed medium-sized (0.01 to 0.1%). This same CDR3 is encoded by further DNA sequences in the sample. The rearrangement uses TRBV29-1 and TRBJ2-5, with D maybe TRBD1 (6 bases). CDR1 SQVTM and CDR2 ANQGSEA come from the germline V gene. Deletions cut 4 bases from V and 3 bases from J, with 6 bases between. This CDR3 has 11 residues. The CDR3 loop is CSVGTEETQYF. DNA of the CDR3: TGCAGCGTTGGGACAGAAGAGACCCAGTACTTC.

The CDR3 region is CATGSSYNSPLHF. The CDR3 DNA is TGTGCCACAGGGAGCTCCTATAATTCACCCCTCCACTTT. The rearrangement links TRBV6-5 to TRBJ1-6; maybe TRBD1 (5 bases). Germline V gives CDR1 MNHEY, CDR2 SVGAGI. V lost 10 bases, J lost 0 bases, and 7 bases lay in between. This CDR3 spans 13 amino acids.

The rearrangement links TRBV7-2 to TRBJ1-3; D remains ambiguous. Germline V lookup: CDR1 SGHTA, CDR2 FQGNSA. The CDR3 runs 16 residues. V shed 5 bases and J shed 0 bases, with 14 bases lying between them. The CDR3 DNA reads TGTGCCAGCAGCCCCGGGGTCCCTGCCTCTGGAAACACCATATATTTT. Protein product: CASSPGVPASGNTIYF.

This clone appeared a few times. The V and J genes are TRBV27 and TRBJ1-3; D unclear. Trimming removed 5 bases at V and 0 bases at J, with 17 bases between. In germline, CDR1 is MNHEY, CDR2 SMNVEV (reference sequence). CDR3 length: 17 residues. CDR3 nucleotide sequence: TGTGCCAGCAGTCCTGTCGGGTCTTTCTACTCTGGAAACACCATATATTTT. This codes for CASSPVGSFYSGNTIYF.

The table lists this clone with a count of one. This chain connects TRBV7-9 to TRBJ1-2; D is uncertain. CDR3 length: 15 amino acids. With 2 bases removed from V and 3 bases from J, the gap between germline ends came to 13 bases. CDR1 and CDR2 (germline): SEHNR, FQNEAQ (reference sequence). DNA of the CDR3: TGTGCCAGCAGCTTACGGGGAGGAGAACACTATGGCTACACCTTC. It codes for CASSLRGGEHYGYTF. Variable domain in full (rest from reference TRBV7-9 and TRBJ1-2): DTGVSQNPRHKITKRGQNVTFRCDPISEHNRLYWYRQTLGQGPEFLTYFQNEAQLEKSRLLSDRFSAERPKGSFSTLEIQRTEQGDSAMYLCASSLRGGEHYGYTFGSGTRLTVV.

The gene calls are TRBV7-8 and TRBJ1-1, with D possibly matching TRBD1 (6 bases). The ends were cut back, 7 bases at V and 3 bases at J, with 12 bases in the middle. Germline V gives CDR1 SGHVS, CDR2 FQNEAQ. The CDR3 has 13 residues. Here the CDR3 reads CASNTGQHTEAFF. The CDR3 DNA reads as TGTGCCAGCAACACCGGACAGCACACTGAAGCTTTCTTT.

CDR3 amino acids: CASNSGGHFEAFF. CDR3 sequence (DNA): TGTGCCAGCAACAGCGGAGGACACTTTGAAGCTTTCTTT. V usage is TRBV12-3 or TRBV12-4 and J usage is TRBJ1-1; the D gene is possibly TRBD1 (5 bases). The V end was cut by 7 bases, the J end by 7 bases, with 16 bases between. The CDR3 is made up of 13 amino acids.

This chain links TRBV5-4 with TRBJ1-1; D unresolved. CDR1 is SGHNT and CDR2 is YYREEE in the germline V gene (reference sequence). Trimming left V 4 bases short and J 6 bases short, with 7 bases between. The CDR3 is made up of 11 amino acids. CDR3 sequence (DNA): TGTGCCAGCAGCGAGGAAGCTGAAGCTTTCTTT. It is translated as CASSEEAEAFF.

This sequence joins TRBV18 and TRBJ2-1, with 9 bases aligning to TRBD1. This CDR3 comprises 15 residues. V dropped 5 bases and J dropped 8; count of bases not matched to a gene: 10. Germline V lookup: CDR1 KGHSH, CDR2 LQKENI. The CDR3 DNA reads TGTGCCAGCTCAGGAAACAGGGGGCCCACTGATGAGCAGTTCTTC. The encoded protein is CASSGNRGPTDEQFF.

The table lists this clone with a few counts. The chain combines TRBV4-1 with TRBJ1-2, with TRBD1 identical over 9 bases. Germline CDR1 is MGHRA and CDR2 is YSYEKL. CDR3 length: 17 amino acids. J gave up 8 bases and V 1 base, and 14 bases lay outside the gene matches. CDR3 bases: TGCGCCAGCAGCCAAGCCTCCCAGGGTGGGACAGGGAAAGGCTACACCTTC. Protein sequence: CASSQASQGGTGKGYTF.

V is TRBV20-1 and J is TRBJ2-5, with D unclear. CDR1 is DFQATT and CDR2 is SNEGSKA in the germline V gene (reference sequence). Deletions cut 3 bases from V and 4 bases from J, with 3 bases between. The CDR3 sequence is 10 residues long. For the CDR3, the DNA is TGCAGTGCTAGGGGAGAGACCCAGTACTTC. It translates to CSARGETQYF.

This clone was observed a few times. The V call is TRBV5-1, the J call TRBJ1-3, with D perhaps TRBD1 (6 bases). This CDR3 is built from 16 residues. V lost 3 bases to trimming and J lost 3 bases, with 16 bases between them. Looked up from germline, CDR1 is SGHRS and CDR2 is YFSETQ. CDR3: CASSSTGGVIGNTIYF. CDR3 DNA: TGCGCCAGCAGCTCTACCGGGGGCGTGATTGGAAACACCATATATTTT.

The gene calls are TRBV6-4 and TRBJ1-2; D not resolved. The CDR3 has 9 residues. The germline V gene encodes CDR1 MRHNA and CDR2 SNTAGT. V was cut by 8 bases and J by 14 bases, with 12 bases left in between. The CDR3 reads CASGDQETF. CDR3 nucleotides: TGTGCCAGCGGGGATCAGGAGACCTTC.

This clone was recorded once. The chain links TRBV19 to TRBJ1-4; 11 bases align to TRBD1. Germline trimming cut 3 bases from V and 3 bases from J; bases unmatched to any gene: 15. Germline V CDR1 and CDR2: LNHDA, SQIVND (reference sequence). This CDR3 is built from 20 residues. The CDR3: CASSIAPRDRGMASNEKLFF. CDR3 coding DNA: TGTGCCAGTAGTATTGCGCCCCGGGACAGGGGGATGGCGTCTAATGAAAAACTGTTTTTT.

The rearrangement uses TRBV5-6 and TRBJ1-3; D is perhaps TRBD1 (6 bases). Germline V gene lookup returns CDR1 SGHDT and CDR2 YYEEEE. CDR3 length equals 19 residues. V was shortened by 4 bases and J by 0 bases, with 23 bases between the two germline ends. CDR3: CASSPGQWRRGFSGNTIYF. Here the CDR3 DNA reads TGTGCCAGCAGCCCTGGACAGTGGCGACGGGGATTCTCTGGAAACACCATATATTTT. Looking up the rest from reference TRBV5-6 and TRBJ1-3 gives the full variable domain: DAGVTQSPTHLIKTRGQQVTLRCSPKSGHDTVSWYQQALGQGPQFIFQYYEEEERQRGNFPDRFSGHQFPNYSSELNVNALLLGDSALYLCASSPGQWRRGFSGNTIYFGEGSWLTVV.

This clone has a handful of counts. The chain has TRBV5-1 and TRBJ1-3; D uncertain. V was trimmed by 0 bases and J by 0 bases, leaving 7 bases between them. The CDR3 spans 15 residues. Looked up from germline, CDR1 is SGHRS and CDR2 is YFSETQ. CDR3 bases: TGCGCCAGCAGCTTGGGTGGAGACTCTGGAAACACCATATATTTT. It is translated as CASSLGGDSGNTIYF.

CDR3 coding DNA: TGTGCCAGCAGCGTAATGGGACAGGGGGCTGTTGAAGCTTTCTTT. Translation gives CASSVMGQGAVEAFF. The chain joins TRBV9 to TRBJ1-1; TRBD1 matches at 12 bases. In germline, CDR1 is SGDLS, CDR2 YYNGEE. Trimming removed 1 base from V and 7 bases from J; junction bases left unmatched: 5. The CDR3 has 15 amino acids.

V and J are TRBV19 and TRBJ2-2, with TRBD2 matching over 9 bases. The CDR3 has 17 residues. V gave up 7 bases and J gave up 7 bases; unmatched junction bases: 16. Germline V gene sequence: CDR1 LNHDA, CDR2 SQIVND (reference sequence). The CDR3 is CASTTLVAGGFGGELFF. CDR3 DNA: TGTGCCAGTACCACCCTAGTGGCGGGAGGGTTTGGCGGGGAGCTGTTTTTT.

CDR3 in amino acids: CASSPRRDTYEQYF. In DNA, the CDR3 is TGTGCCAGCTCACCCCGGAGGGACACCTACGAGCAGTACTTC. The gene calls are TRBV18 and TRBJ2-7; D possibly matches TRBD1 or TRBD2 (6 bases each). The CDR3 consists of 14 residues. Germline loops: CDR1 KGHSH, CDR2 LQKENI. V dropped 3 bases and J dropped 2 bases, with 11 bases sitting between them. Full variable domain (remainder filled in from reference TRBV18 and TRBJ2-7): NAGVMQNPRHLVRRRGQEARLRCSPMKGHSHVYWYRQLPEEGLKFMVYLQKENIIDESGMPKERFSAEFPKEGPSILRIQQVVRGDSAAYFCASSPRRDTYEQYFGPGTRLTVT.

The chain uses TRBV7-9 and TRBJ1-3; the D is unclear. Between the trimmed V and J ends, which lost 2 bases and 0 bases, there was a span of 2 bases. Looked up from germline, CDR1 is SEHNR and CDR2 is FQNEAQ (reference sequence). This CDR3 contains 13 residues. CDR3 sequence (DNA): TGTGCCAGCAGCTTAAACTCTGGAAACACCATATATTTT. Amino acid sequence: CASSLNSGNTIYF. The whole variable domain, remainder taken from reference TRBV7-9 and TRBJ1-3, is DTGVSQNPRHKITKRGQNVTFRCDPISEHNRLYWYRQTLGQGPEFLTYFQNEAQLEKSRLLSDRFSAERPKGSFSTLEIQRTEQGDSAMYLCASSLNSGNTIYFGEGSWLTVV.